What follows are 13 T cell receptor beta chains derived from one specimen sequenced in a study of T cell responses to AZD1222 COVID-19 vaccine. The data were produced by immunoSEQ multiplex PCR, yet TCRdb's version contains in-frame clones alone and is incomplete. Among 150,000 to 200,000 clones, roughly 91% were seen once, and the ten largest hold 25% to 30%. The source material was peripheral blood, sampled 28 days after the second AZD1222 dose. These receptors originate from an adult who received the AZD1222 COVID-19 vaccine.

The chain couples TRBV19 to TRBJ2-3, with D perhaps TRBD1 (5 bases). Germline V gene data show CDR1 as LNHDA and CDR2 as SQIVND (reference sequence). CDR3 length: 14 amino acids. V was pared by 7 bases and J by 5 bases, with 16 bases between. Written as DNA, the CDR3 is TGTGCCAGTACGAAGCAGGAAGGGGTAGATACGCAGTATTTT. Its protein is CASTKQEGVDTQYF.

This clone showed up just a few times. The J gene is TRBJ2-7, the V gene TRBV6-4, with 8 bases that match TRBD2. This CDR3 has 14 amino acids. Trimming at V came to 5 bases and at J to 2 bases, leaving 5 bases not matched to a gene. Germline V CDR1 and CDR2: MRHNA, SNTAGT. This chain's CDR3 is CASSPREGPYEQYF. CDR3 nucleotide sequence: TGTGCCAGCAGTCCTCGGGAGGGTCCCTACGAGCAGTACTTC.

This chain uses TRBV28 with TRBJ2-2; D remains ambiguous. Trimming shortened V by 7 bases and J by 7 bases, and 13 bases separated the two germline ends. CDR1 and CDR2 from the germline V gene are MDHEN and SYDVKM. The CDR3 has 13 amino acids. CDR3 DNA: TGTGCCAGCAACCAAAAGGCCTTCGGGGAGCTGTTTTTT. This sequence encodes CASNQKAFGELFF.

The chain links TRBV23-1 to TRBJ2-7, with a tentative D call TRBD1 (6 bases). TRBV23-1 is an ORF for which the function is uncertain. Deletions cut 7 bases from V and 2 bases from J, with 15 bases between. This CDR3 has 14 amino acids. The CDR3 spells CASIPGRGPYEQYF. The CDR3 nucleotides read TGCGCCAGCATTCCGGGCAGGGGACCCTACGAGCAGTACTTC.

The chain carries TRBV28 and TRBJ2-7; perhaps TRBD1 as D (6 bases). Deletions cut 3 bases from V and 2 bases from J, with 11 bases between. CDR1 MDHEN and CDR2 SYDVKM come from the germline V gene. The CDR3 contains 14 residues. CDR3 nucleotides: TGTGCCAGCAGTTTCGGGACACTTACCTACGAGCAGTACTTC. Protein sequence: CASSFGTLTYEQYF.

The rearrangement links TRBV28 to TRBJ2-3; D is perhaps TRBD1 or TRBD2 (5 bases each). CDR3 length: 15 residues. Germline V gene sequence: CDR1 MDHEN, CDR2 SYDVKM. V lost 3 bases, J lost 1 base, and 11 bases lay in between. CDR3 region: CASSLRGVGTDTQYF. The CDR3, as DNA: TGTGCCAGCAGTTTGAGAGGGGTCGGCACAGATACGCAGTATTTT.

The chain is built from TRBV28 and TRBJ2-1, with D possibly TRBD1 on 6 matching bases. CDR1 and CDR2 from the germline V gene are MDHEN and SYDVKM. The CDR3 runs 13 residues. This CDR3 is CATSSRAGVEQFF. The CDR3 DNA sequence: TGTGCTACCAGTTCAAGGGCAGGGGTTGAGCAGTTCTTC.

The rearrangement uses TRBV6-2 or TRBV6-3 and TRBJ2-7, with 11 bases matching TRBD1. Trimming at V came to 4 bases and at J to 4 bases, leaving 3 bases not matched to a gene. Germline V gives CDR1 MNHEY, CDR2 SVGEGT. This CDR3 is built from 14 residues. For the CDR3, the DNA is TGTGCCAGCAGTTGGACAGGGGGCGGTTACGAGCAGTACTTC. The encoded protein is CASSWTGGGYEQYF.

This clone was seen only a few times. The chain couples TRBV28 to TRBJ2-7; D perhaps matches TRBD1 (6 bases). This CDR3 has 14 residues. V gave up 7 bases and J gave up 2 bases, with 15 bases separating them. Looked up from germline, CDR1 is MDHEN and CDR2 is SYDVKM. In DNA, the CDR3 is TGTGCCAGCACTTTCTCGGGACAAGCCTACGAGCAGTACTTC. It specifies CASTFSGQAYEQYF.

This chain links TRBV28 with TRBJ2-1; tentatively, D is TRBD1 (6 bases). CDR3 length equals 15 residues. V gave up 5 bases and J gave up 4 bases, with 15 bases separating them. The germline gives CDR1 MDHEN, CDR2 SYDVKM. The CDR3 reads CASSGPRQVYNEQFF. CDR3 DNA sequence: TGTGCCAGCAGTGGTCCGAGACAGGTGTACAATGAGCAGTTCTTC.

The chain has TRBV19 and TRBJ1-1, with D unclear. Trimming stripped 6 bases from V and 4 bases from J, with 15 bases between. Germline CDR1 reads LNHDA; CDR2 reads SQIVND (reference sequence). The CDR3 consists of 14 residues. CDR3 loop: CASRIGPSVTEAFF. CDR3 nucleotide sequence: TGTGCCAGTAGGATTGGGCCCAGTGTCACTGAAGCTTTCTTT.

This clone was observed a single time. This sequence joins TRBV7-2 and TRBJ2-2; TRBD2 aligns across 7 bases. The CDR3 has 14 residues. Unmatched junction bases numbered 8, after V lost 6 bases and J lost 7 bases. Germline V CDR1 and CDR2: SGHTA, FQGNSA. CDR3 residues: CASSSAGWGGELFF. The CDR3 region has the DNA TGTGCCAGCAGTTCAGCGGGATGGGGCGGGGAGCTGTTTTTT.

DNA for the CDR3: TGTGCCAGCAGTTCCTCGGGTTTTGACCACGAGCAGTACTTC. Its translation is CASSSSGFDHEQYF. The gene calls are TRBV6-5 and TRBJ2-7, with unresolved D. Deletions cut 4 bases from V and 5 bases from J, with 15 bases between. CDR1 MNHEY and CDR2 SVGAGI come from the germline V gene. This CDR3 spans 14 amino acids.